Presented here are 26 T cell receptor beta chains from one specimen sequenced in a study of blood T cells in healthy people across ages. A second PCR of roughly 6 to 12 cycles used a sample-barcoded 5' primer and a J-beta primer mix. Each CDR3 protein is one row after TCRdb ran MiXCR on the 5' RACE reads. This sample carries roughly 1,300,000 distinct CDR3 sequences, approximately 59% of them seen once, and the ten largest clones take 6.5% to 8%. Material for sequencing was blood. The receptors derive from a man younger than 35 in good health.

This clonotype was detected a few times. The chain employs TRBV7-9 and TRBJ2-3; D is unresolved. Germline assignment: CDR1 SEHNR and CDR2 FQNEAQ (reference sequence). Between the trimmed V and J ends, which lost 3 bases and 1 base, there was a span of 8 bases. The CDR3 contains 14 residues. The CDR3, as DNA: TGTGCCAGCAGCTTCAGCTCACGCACAGATACGCAGTATTTT. Translated: CASSFSSRTDTQYF.

V usage is TRBV5-1 and J usage is TRBJ2-1, with D tentatively TRBD1 (6 bases). CDR1 SGHRS and CDR2 YFSETQ come from the germline V gene. The CDR3 is 16 amino acids. The V end lost 4 bases, the J end lost 4 bases, and 18 bases lay between the germline ends. CDR3 residues: CASSLVGTSMYNEQFF. Here the CDR3 DNA reads TGCGCCAGCAGCCTAGTTGGGACAAGTATGTACAATGAGCAGTTCTTC.

The chain recombines TRBV29-1 with TRBJ2-3; 8 bases fit TRBD1. This CDR3 region has 15 residues. CDR1 is SQVTM, CDR2 ANQGSEA, per germline. V was pared by 7 bases and J by 2 bases, with 11 bases of the junction left unmatched. CDR3 residues: CSALPSQGVTDTQYF. The CDR3 region has the DNA TGCAGCGCCCTGCCCTCACAGGGGGTCACAGATACGCAGTATTTT.

The rearrangement links TRBV7-9 to TRBJ2-1, with D perhaps being TRBD1 or TRBD2 (7 bases each). Germline values: CDR1 SEHNR, CDR2 FQNEAQ (reference sequence). V was pared by 7 bases and J by 1 base, with 23 bases between. CDR3 size: 18 residues. Here the CDR3 DNA reads TGTGCCAGCAACAGGGGAGGGACAGCCGACGTTTCCTACAATGAGCAGTTCTTC. Protein product: CASNRGGTADVSYNEQFF.

The CDR3 loop is CASSEASGNTIYF. The CDR3 nucleotides are TGTGCCAGCAGCGAAGCCTCTGGAAACACCATATATTTT. The genes are TRBV12-3 or TRBV12-4 and TRBJ1-3; the D is unclear. The V end lost 6 bases, the J end lost 0 bases, and 6 bases lay between the germline ends. The CDR3 is made up of 13 amino acids.

This clonotype was seen only a few times. The chain joins TRBV7-9 to TRBJ2-1, with a tentative D call TRBD2 (6 bases). The CDR3 sequence is 15 residues long. Germline assignment: CDR1 SEHNR and CDR2 FQNEAQ (reference sequence). Trimming stripped 3 bases from V and 6 bases from J, with 15 bases between. CDR3 in DNA: TGTGCCAGCAGCTTTGAGGGAGGTCTCTCCAATGAGCAGTTCTTC. Residues: CASSFEGGLSNEQFF.

This chain joins TRBV24-1 and TRBJ1-6; 10 bases fit TRBD1. Germline loops: CDR1 KGHDR, CDR2 SFDVKD. The CDR3 has 17 amino acids. Trimming removed 4 bases from V and 11 bases from J; junction bases left unmatched: 13. The CDR3 reads CATSEILGQGLGTPLHF. CDR3 in DNA: TGTGCCACCAGTGAGATTTTGGGACAGGGGTTGGGGACACCCCTCCACTTT.

V usage is TRBV16 and J usage is TRBJ2-5; D unclear. The CDR3 covers 15 residues. Trimming stripped 1 base from V and 1 base from J, with 10 bases between. CDR1 is KGHSY and CDR2 is FQNENV in the germline V gene. The CDR3 spells CASSQFGSIQETQYF. The CDR3 DNA sequence: TGTGCCAGCAGCCAATTCGGCAGCATCCAAGAGACCCAGTACTTC.

This chain links TRBV2 with TRBJ1-2; no clear D. This CDR3 spans 13 amino acids. Trimming stripped 0 bases from V and 8 bases from J, with 10 bases between. Looked up from germline, CDR1 is SNHLY and CDR2 is FYNNEI. Here the CDR3 reads CASSEALRRGYTF. For the CDR3, the DNA is TGTGCCAGCAGTGAAGCGCTCCGTAGGGGCTACACCTTC.

The chain links TRBV20-1 to TRBJ2-3; D gene uncertain. The length of the CDR3 is 15 residues. Per germline, CDR1 DFQATT and CDR2 SNEGSKA (reference sequence). V lost 6 bases to trimming and J lost 4 bases, with 20 bases between them. Here the CDR3 DNA reads TGCAGTGCCGGAACTTCTAGTGACGACGCAGATACGCAGTATTTT. This translates into CSAGTSSDDADTQYF.

The CDR3 spells CASTGGNSPLHF. For the CDR3, the DNA is TGCGCCAGCACGGGTGGTAATTCACCCCTCCACTTT. The V call is TRBV10-2, the J call TRBJ1-6; D gene ambiguous. The CDR3 has 12 residues. Trimming cost V 7 bases and J 6 bases, with 7 bases left between them. The V gene's germline CDR1 is WSHSY and CDR2 SAAADI.

This chain joins TRBV29-1 and TRBJ1-2; 8 bases are a match to TRBD1. This CDR3 has 14 amino acids. Germline-derived CDR1 and CDR2 are SQVTM and ANQGSEA. Trimming cost V 4 bases and J 4 bases; bases outside gene matches: 8. Here the CDR3 DNA reads TGCAGCGTTGTCGACAGGGGAGTTGGCTATGGCTACACCTTC. This codes for CSVVDRGVGYGYTF.

This clonotype was seen just once. This sequence joins TRBV6-2 or TRBV6-3 and TRBJ1-2; possible D gene TRBD1, 6 bases. Germline V gives CDR1 MNHEY, CDR2 SVGEGT. Deletions cut 7 bases from V and 3 bases from J, with 12 bases between. This CDR3 is built from 13 residues. The DNA of the CDR3 is TGTGCCAGCAATGGGGGGCACTACTATGGCTACACCTTC. Translated, it gives CASNGGHYYGYTF.

A remark on this clonotype: At one end, the junction sequence differs from germline, possibly due to a read error. CDR3: CASSQVYLGTAEAFF. For the CDR3, the DNA is TGCGCCAGCAGCCAAGTCTATCTCGGTACCGCTGAGGCTTTCTTT. The gene calls are TRBV4-3 and TRBJ1-1; no reliable D call. The germline CDR1 and CDR2 sequences are LGHNA and YSLEER. The CDR3 covers 15 residues.

V and J are TRBV15 and TRBJ2-3; tentatively, D is TRBD2 (5 bases). This CDR3 region has 15 residues. Trimming shortened V by 1 base and J by 0 bases, and 8 bases separated the two germline ends. The V gene's germline CDR1 is LNHNV and CDR2 YYDKDF (reference sequence). This CDR3 reads CATSRGRTSTDTQYF. In nucleotides, the CDR3 is TGTGCCACCAGCAGAGGAAGGACTAGCACAGATACGCAGTATTTT.

This clonotype occurred a few times. The genes are TRBV6-6 and TRBJ2-1; 8 bases match TRBD2. CDR3 length equals 14 residues. V lost 6 bases, J lost 7 bases, and 8 bases stayed unmatched. Germline-derived CDR1 and CDR2 are MNHNY and SVGAGI (reference sequence). As DNA, the CDR3 is TGTGCCAGCAGAAGGGTTAGCGGGAATAATGAGCAGTTCTTC. Translated, it gives CASRRVSGNNEQFF.

The rearrangement links TRBV5-1 to TRBJ2-1, with D possibly being TRBD1 (6 bases). Germline assignment: CDR1 SGHRS and CDR2 YFSETQ. This CDR3 region has 15 residues. V shed 7 bases and J shed 10 bases, with 24 bases lying between them. The CDR3 loop is CASGPQGSNLGEQFF. The CDR3 DNA reads TGCGCCAGCGGCCCTCAGGGGAGTAACTTAGGGGAGCAGTTCTTC.

About this clonotype: Mismatch with germline at one junction end may stem from a read error. This chain uses TRBV7-2 with TRBJ2-1, with D hard to call. This CDR3 is 14 amino acids long. Germline CDR1 is SGHTA and CDR2 is FQGNSA. The CDR3 sequence is CASSVAGSYNELFF. The DNA of the CDR3 is TGTGCCAGCAGCGTAGCCGGCTCCTACAATGAGCTGTTCTTC.

The V gene is TRBV5-1, the J gene TRBJ2-1; 8 bases are a match to TRBD1. The CDR3 extends over 15 amino acids. The germline gives CDR1 SGHRS, CDR2 YFSETQ. The J segment lost 4 bases and the V segment lost 4 bases, leaving 7 bases of the junction unmatched. CDR3 sequence: CASSRSGTGYNEQFF. CDR3 DNA: TGCGCCAGCAGCAGATCCGGGACAGGATACAATGAGCAGTTCTTC.

The chain is built from TRBV30 and TRBJ2-7, with TRBD2 identical over 7 bases. Germline V gene sequence: CDR1 GTSNPN, CDR2 SVGIG (reference sequence). The CDR3 has 13 amino acids. The junction had 5 bases not matched to a gene; V was cut back by 3 bases and J by 3 bases. The CDR3 sequence: CAWRAGDSYEQYF. The CDR3 nucleotides read TGTGCCTGGAGGGCGGGAGATAGCTACGAGCAGTACTTC. Full variable domain (missing parts from reference TRBV30 and TRBJ2-7): SQTIHQWPATLVQPVGSPLSLECTVEGTSNPNLYWYRQAAGRGLQLLFYSVGIGQISSEVPQNLSASRPQDRQFILSSKKLLLSDSGFYLCAWRAGDSYEQYFGPGTRLTVT.

This chain links TRBV12-3 or TRBV12-4 with TRBJ2-5; 9 nucleotides match TRBD1. TRBJ2-7 matches the DNA end more closely, so the J call is doubtful. The CDR3 contains 12 residues. Here the CDR3 reads CASLGTGFEQYF. The DNA of the CDR3 is TGTGCCAGCCTCGGGACAGGGTTCGAGCAGTACTTC.

The rearrangement uses TRBV29-1 and TRBJ2-7; 8 nucleotides match TRBD2. Germline CDR1 reads SQVTM; CDR2 reads ANQGSEA. This CDR3 comprises 13 residues. The ends lost 7 bases at V and 3 bases at J; junction bases unmatched: 8. CDR3 loop: CSATPGGVYEQYF. CDR3 nucleotide sequence: TGCAGCGCAACACCGGGGGGGGTCTACGAGCAGTACTTC.

About this clonotype: At one boundary the junction diverges from the germline segment, which might be a read error. This chain connects TRBV20-1 to TRBJ2-7, with TRBD1 identical over 8 bases. The CDR3 covers 15 residues. CDR1 DFQATT and CDR2 SNEGSKA come from the germline V gene (reference sequence). The CDR3 region is CSAQQGGQETGELYF. DNA for the CDR3: TGCAGTGCTCAACAGGGGGGCCAGGAAACCGGGGAGCTGTACTTC.

This sequence joins TRBV6-2 or TRBV6-3 and TRBJ2-1; 10 nucleotides match TRBD2. This CDR3 has 14 amino acids. Looked up from germline, CDR1 is MNHEY and CDR2 is SVGEGT. J lost 6 bases, V lost 7 bases, and 6 bases had no gene match. The CDR3 protein is CASKNSGGRNEQFF. The CDR3 bases are TGTGCCAGCAAGAATAGCGGGGGGCGCAATGAGCAGTTCTTC.

The rearrangement joins TRBV11-2 to TRBJ2-1, with 8 bases fitting TRBD2. The CDR3 extends over 17 amino acids. V lost 5 bases to trimming and J lost 1 base; unmatched junction nucleotides: 10. The germline gives CDR1 SGHAT, CDR2 FQNNGV. The CDR3 loop reads CASSHPTSAVSYNEQFF. The CDR3 DNA sequence: TGTGCCAGCAGCCACCCGACTAGCGCAGTGTCCTACAATGAGCAGTTCTTC.

This chain connects TRBV4-3 to TRBJ1-6, with D unclear. Deletions cut 0 bases from V and 9 bases from J, with 12 bases between. The CDR3 covers 15 residues. Looked up from germline, CDR1 is LGHNA and CDR2 is YSLEER. In DNA, the CDR3 is TGCGCCAGCAGCCAAGAAAGAGGGATCAGTTCACCCCTCCACTTT. This sequence encodes CASSQERGISSPLHF.